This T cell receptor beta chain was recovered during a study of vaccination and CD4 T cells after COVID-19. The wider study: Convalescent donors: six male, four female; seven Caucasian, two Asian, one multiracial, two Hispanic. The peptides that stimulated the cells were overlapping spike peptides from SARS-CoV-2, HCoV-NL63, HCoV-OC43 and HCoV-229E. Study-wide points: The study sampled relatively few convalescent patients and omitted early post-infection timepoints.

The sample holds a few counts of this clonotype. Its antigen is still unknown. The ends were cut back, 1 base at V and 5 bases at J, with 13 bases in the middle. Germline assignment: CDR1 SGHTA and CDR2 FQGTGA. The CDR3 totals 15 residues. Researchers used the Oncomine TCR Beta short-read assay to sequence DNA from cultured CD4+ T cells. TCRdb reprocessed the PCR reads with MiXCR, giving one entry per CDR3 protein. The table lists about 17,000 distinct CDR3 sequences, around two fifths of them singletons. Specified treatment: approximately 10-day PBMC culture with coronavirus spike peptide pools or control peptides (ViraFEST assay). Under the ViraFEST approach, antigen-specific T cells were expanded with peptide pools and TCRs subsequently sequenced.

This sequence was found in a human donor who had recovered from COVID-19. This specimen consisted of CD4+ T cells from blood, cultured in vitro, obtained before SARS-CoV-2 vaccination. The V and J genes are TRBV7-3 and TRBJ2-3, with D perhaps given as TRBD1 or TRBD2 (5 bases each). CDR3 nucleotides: TGTGCCAGCAGCTTAAGAGGGGCCCTGGGAGATACGCAGTATTTT. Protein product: CASSLRGALGDTQYF.